The TCR beta chain under discussion was sequenced for a study of CD8 T cells in ankylosing spondylitis. MiXCR was run by TCRdb on the 5' RACE reads, yielding one entry per CDR3 protein. The table lists some 37,000 distinct CDR3 sequences, 13% of them singletons, with 32% in the top ten. The CDR3 length is 14 residues. Germline loops: CDR1 MNHEY, CDR2 SVGEGT. V gave up 4 bases and J gave up 12 bases, with 19 bases separating them. This clonotype was observed a handful of times. Input material: synovial fluid, either unsorted or a sorted T cell fraction (not recorded which). The rearrangement joins TRBV6-2 or TRBV6-3 to TRBJ2-1, with D tentatively TRBD1 or TRBD2 (5 bases each). The sequence derives from a male donor with ankylosing spondylitis. In nucleotides, the CDR3 is TGTGCCAGCAGTTCAGGAGAGGCCCCGGGGCCGCAGTTCTTC. This translates into CASSSGEAPGPQFF.